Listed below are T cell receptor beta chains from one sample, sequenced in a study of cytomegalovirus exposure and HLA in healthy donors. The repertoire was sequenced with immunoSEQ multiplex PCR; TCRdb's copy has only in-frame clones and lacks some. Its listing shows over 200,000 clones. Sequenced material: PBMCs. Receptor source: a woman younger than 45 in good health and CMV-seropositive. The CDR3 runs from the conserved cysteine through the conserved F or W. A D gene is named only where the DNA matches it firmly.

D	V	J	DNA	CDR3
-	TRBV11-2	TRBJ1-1	TGTGCCAGCAGCTTAGCGATTTTGGCGGGGAATGAAGCTTTCTTT	CASSLAILAGNEAFF
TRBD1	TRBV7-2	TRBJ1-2	TGTGCCAGCAGCTCGGACAGGGGGTATGGCTACACCTTC	CASSSDRGYGYTF
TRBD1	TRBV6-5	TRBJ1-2	TGTGCCAGCAGTTACGGACAGGGATTTGGCTACACCTTC	CASSYGQGFGYTF
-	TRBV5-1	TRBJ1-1	TGCGCCAGCAGCTTGGCCCCGGGGGACACTGAAGCTTTCTTT	CASSLAPGDTEAFF
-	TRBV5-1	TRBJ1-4	TGCGCCAGCACCCCGGGAGGGGAAGATGAAAAACTGTTTTTT	CASTPGGEDEKLFF
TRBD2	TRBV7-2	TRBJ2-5	TGTGCCAGCAGCTTCGGAGGGACTAGCGGGAGCCAAGAGACCCAGTACTTC	CASSFGGTSGSQETQYF
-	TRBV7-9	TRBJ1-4	TGTGCCAGCAGCTTCGGAGGGGCATCGGTTGAAAAACTGTTTTTT	CASSFGGASVEKLFF
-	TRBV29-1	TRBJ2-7	TGCAGCGTTGTAGGAGGTTGGATACTCAACTACGAGCAGTACTTC	CSVVGGWILNYEQYF
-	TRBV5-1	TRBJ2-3	TGCGCCAGCTCTCAGGACTCCACAGATACGCAGTATTTT	CASSQDSTDTQYF
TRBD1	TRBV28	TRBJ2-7	TGTGCCAGCAGTTTAATGAGGGGGCGGACTTACTCCTACGAGCAGTACTTC	CASSLMRGRTYSYEQYF
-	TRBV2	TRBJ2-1	TGTGCCAGCAGTGACTTTGTTGCGGGCAATGAGCAGTTCTTC	CASSDFVAGNEQFF
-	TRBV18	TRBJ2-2	TGTGCCAGCCCCCCCACCCGCGGCACCGGGGAGCTGTTTTTT	CASPPTRGTGELFF
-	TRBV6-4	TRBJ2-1	TGTGCCAGCAGTGAAATGGGCGGGGAGTACAATGAGCAGTTCTTC	CASSEMGGEYNEQFF
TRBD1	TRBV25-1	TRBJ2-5	TGTGCCAGCAGTGCAGACAGGGGGACGGAGACCCAGTACTTC	CASSADRGTETQYF
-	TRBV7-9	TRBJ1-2	TGTGCCGGCTCGCCCGGGGTCGATGGCTACACCTTC	CAGSPGVDGYTF
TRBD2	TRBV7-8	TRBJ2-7	TGTGCCAGCAGCTGGGGGGTCAGCGGGGGTGGCTACGAGCAGTACTTC	CASSWGVSGGGYEQYF
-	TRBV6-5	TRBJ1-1	TGTGCCAGCAGTTACTCAGGGGGGGCGAGGGCTTTCTTT	CASSYSGGARAFF
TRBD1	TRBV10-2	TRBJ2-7	TGCGCCAGCAGCCGGGACAGGGTGGGGAAAAGCTCCTACGAGCAGTACTTC	CASSRDRVGKSSYEQYF
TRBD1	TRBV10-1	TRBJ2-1	TGCGCCAGCACCTCGGGACAGAACAATGAGCAGTTCTTC	CASTSGQNNEQFF
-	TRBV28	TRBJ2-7	TGTGCCAGCAGTTCCCCTTACGAGCAGTACTTC	CASSSPYEQYF
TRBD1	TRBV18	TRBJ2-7	TGTGCCAGCTCACCCGGGACAGGGGTCGAGCAGTACTTC	CASSPGTGVEQYF
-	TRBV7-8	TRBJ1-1	TGTGCCAGCAGCTTAGAACAGGTTCTCACTGAAGCTTTCTTT	CASSLEQVLTEAFF
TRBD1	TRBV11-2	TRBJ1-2	TGTGCCAGCAGCTTAGCCGGACAGGGTAATTATGGCTACACCTTC	CASSLAGQGNYGYTF
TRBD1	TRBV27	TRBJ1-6	TGTGCCAGCAGTTTGTCCGGGACAGGGATATATTCACCCCTCCACTTT	CASSLSGTGIYSPLHF
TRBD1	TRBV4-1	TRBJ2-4	TGCGCCAGCAGCCAAGATCGGGACAGGGTAGCCAAAAACATTCAGTACTTC	CASSQDRDRVAKNIQYF
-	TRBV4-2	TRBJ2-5	TGTGCCAGCAGCCAGTCCGGGATACAAGAGACCCAGTACTTC	CASSQSGIQETQYF
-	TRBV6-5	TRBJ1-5	TGTGCCAGCAAGGGGCGACCCTATAGCAATCAGCCCCAGCATTTT	CASKGRPYSNQPQHF
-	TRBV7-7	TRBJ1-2	TGTGCCAGCAGCTTTCCGAGGTACACCTTC	CASSFPRYTF
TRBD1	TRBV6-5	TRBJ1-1	TGTGCCAGCAGTTACGTACAGGGGGCTCGAGGCACTGAAGCTTTCTTT	CASSYVQGARGTEAFF
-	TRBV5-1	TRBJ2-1	TGCGCCAGCAGCCCGGGGGCGGGAGCGAATTACAATGAGCAGTTCTTC	CASSPGAGANYNEQFF
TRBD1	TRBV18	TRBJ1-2	TGTGCCAGCTCACCCCGATCCGGGACAGGGGGACGTGGCTACACCTTC	CASSPRSGTGGRGYTF
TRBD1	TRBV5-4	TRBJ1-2	TGTGCCAGCAGCACATACAGGGGTAGTGATGGCTACACCTTC	CASSTYRGSDGYTF
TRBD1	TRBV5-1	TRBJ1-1	TGCGCCAGCAGCTCCGGAAGGACAGGGCCTGAAGCTTTCTTT	CASSSGRTGPEAFF
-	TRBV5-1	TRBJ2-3	TGCGCCAGCAGCTTGCCGGGGGAAGATACGCAGTATTTT	CASSLPGEDTQYF
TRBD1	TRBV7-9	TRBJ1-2	TGTGCCAGCAGCCGACCCCGGACGACAGGGGAGACTAACTATGGCTACACCTTC	CASSRPRTTGETNYGYTF
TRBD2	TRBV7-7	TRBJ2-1	TGTGCCAGCAGCGTTGGGACTAGCGGCTACAATGAGCAGTTCTTC	CASSVGTSGYNEQFF
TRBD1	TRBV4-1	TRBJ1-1	TGCGCCAGCAGCCATCTTGGGGGCCGGGACAGGGGTCTCACTGAAGCTTTCTTT	CASSHLGGRDRGLTEAFF
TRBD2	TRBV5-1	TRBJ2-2	TGCGCCAGCAGCTTTAGCGGGTCGAGCACCGGGGAGCTGTTTTTT	CASSFSGSSTGELFF
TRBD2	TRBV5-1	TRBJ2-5	TGCGCCAGCAGCTTGGTTCCCACTAGCGAGGAGACCCAGTACTTC	CASSLVPTSEETQYF
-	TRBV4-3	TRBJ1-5	TGCGCCAGCAGCCAAGGGCTAGACAGGTATAGCAATCAGCCCCAGCATTTT	CASSQGLDRYSNQPQHF
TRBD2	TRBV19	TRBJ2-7	TGTGCCAGTAGTATGAGGGGAGCGGGGGGAGCCTACGAGCAGTACTTC	CASSMRGAGGAYEQYF
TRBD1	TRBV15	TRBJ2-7	TGTGCCACCAGCAGAGATCGGGCAGGGGGCTACGAGCAGTACTTC	CATSRDRAGGYEQYF
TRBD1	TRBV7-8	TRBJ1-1	TGTGCCAGCAGCCCGGGCGACAGGGGAGCAACTGAAGCTTTCTTT	CASSPGDRGATEAFF
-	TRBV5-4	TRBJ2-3	TGTGCCAGCAGCTTGGGGGGGCGCGCCCGCACAGATACGCAGTATTTT	CASSLGGRARTDTQYF
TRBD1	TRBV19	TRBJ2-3	TGTGCCAGTAGGAAAACGGGGGACAGGGTTGAGGCAGATACGCAGTATTTT	CASRKTGDRVEADTQYF
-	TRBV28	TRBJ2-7	TGTGCCAGCAGTTTATTATCGGACAGCCTCTCCTACGAGCAGTACTTC	CASSLLSDSLSYEQYF
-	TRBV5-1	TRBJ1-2	TGCGCCAGCAGCTTCCTCGGGAGGGCCCCCCCATTGGGCTATGGCTACACCTTC	CASSFLGRAPPLGYGYTF
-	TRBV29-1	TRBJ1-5	TGCAGCGCAGGGGATACCGATCAGCCCCAGCATTTT	CSAGDTDQPQHF
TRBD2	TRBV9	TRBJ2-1	TGTGCCAGCAGCACCAGCGGGAGGTCTTCCTACAATGAGCAGTTCTTC	CASSTSGRSSYNEQFF
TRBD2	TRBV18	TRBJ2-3	TGTGCCAGCTCAACAAGAGAGCGGGGAGACACAGATACGCAGTATTTT	CASSTRERGDTDTQYF
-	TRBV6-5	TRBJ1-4	TGTGCCAGCAGTTACTCACAGGGAGCGGAAGAAAAACTGTTTTTT	CASSYSQGAEEKLFF
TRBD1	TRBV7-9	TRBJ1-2	TGTGCCAGCAGCGCGAGGACAGGGGGCGGCTACACCTTC	CASSARTGGGYTF
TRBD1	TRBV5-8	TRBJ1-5	TGTGCCAGCAGCCATTGGGACAGGGGACATGATAGCAATCAGCCCCAGCATTTT	CASSHWDRGHDSNQPQHF
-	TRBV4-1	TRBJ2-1	TGCGCCAGCAGCCAAGGGTGGAGTGGAATAGGAAATGAGCAGTTCTTC	CASSQGWSGIGNEQFF
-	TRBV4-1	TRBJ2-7	TGCGCCAGCAGCCAAGATCTCGGAGTCTACGAGCAGTACTTC	CASSQDLGVYEQYF
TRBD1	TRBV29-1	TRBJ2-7	TGCAGCGTCCGGAGGGGACAGGGCTACGAGCAGTACTTC	CSVRRGQGYEQYF
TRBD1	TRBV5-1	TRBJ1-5	TGCGCCAGCAGCTTTACAGGGGGCGTGAATCAGCCCCAGCATTTT	CASSFTGGVNQPQHF
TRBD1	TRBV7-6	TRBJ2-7	TGTGCCAGCAGCCCACAACAGGGGGCTCGGTACGAGCAGTACTTC	CASSPQQGARYEQYF